The rows below give T cell receptor beta chains drawn from one sample of a study of early T cells in non-severe SARS-CoV-2 infection. MiXCR, run by TCRdb on the 5' RACE reads, gives a single entry per CDR3 protein. The table records some 59,000 distinct CDR3 sequences, roughly a tenth of them present only once. Sequenced material: whole blood. The receptors originated from an adult who was a healthcare worker with PCR-confirmed SARS-CoV-2 infection or an uninfected control (not recorded which). Each CDR3 is given with its conserved first and last residue. The D gene is left open where the match is weak. Size is omitted from some rows. Given values are once, few, many or a class for expanded clones.

D,V,J,length,size,DNA,CDR3
NA,TRBV7-2,TRBJ2-1,15,many,TGTGCCAGCAGCGCCGCTTTGGCCCCACCGCAGGTGCAGTTCTTC,CASSAALAPPQVQFF
NA,TRBV20-1,TRBJ2-6,15,few,TGCAGTGCTAGGCAGGGTACTACTGGGGCCAACGTCCTGACTTTC,CSARQGTTGANVLTF
NA,TRBV25-1,TRBJ1-1,13,few,TGTGCCAGCAGTGACGGGATAGAAAAAAAAGCTTTCTTT,CASSDGIEKKAFF
NA,TRBV7-9,TRBJ1-2,15,NA,TGTGCCAGCAGCCCGCCGGACAGTTCTATCTATGGCTACACCTTC,CASSPPDSSIYGYTF
NA,TRBV5-1,TRBJ1-2,14,NA,TGCGCCAGCAGCTTGGGGGACGGTGCCTATGGCTACACCTTC,CASSLGDGAYGYTF
NA,TRBV5-1,TRBJ1-3,15,many,TGCGCCAGCAGCTCCGGGACATCTACTGGAAACACCATATATTTT,CASSSGTSTGNTIYF
NA,TRBV12-3/TRBV12-4,TRBJ2-5,15,NA,TGTGCCAGCAGTAAGGGACGCGGCGGATCCGAGACCCAGTACTTC,CASSKGRGGSETQYF
NA,TRBV6-5,TRBJ1-1,15,few,TGTGCCAGCAGTTGGGGAGGAGGCGCGAACACTGAAGCTTTCTTT,CASSWGGGANTEAFF
NA,TRBV20-1,TRBJ2-7,13,many,TGCAGTGCCCGACGGTCTAATTCCTACGAGCAGTACTTC,CSARRSNSYEQYF
NA,TRBV3-1,TRBJ2-5,15,few,TGTGCCAGCAGCCAAGGAGACGTCGGGAGAGAGACCCAGTACTTC,CASSQGDVGRETQYF
TRBD1,TRBV5-1,TRBJ1-1,14,NA,TGCGCCAGCAGCTCACTCGACAGGGACACTGAAGCTTTCTTT,CASSSLDRDTEAFF
NA,TRBV29-1,TRBJ2-5,13,many,TGCAGCGTTGGATGGCGGAATCAAGAGACCCAGTACTTC,CSVGWRNQETQYF
NA,TRBV7-8,TRBJ2-2,14,many,TGTGCCAGCAGCCTAGGAACCGAGAACGGGGAGCTGTTTTTT,CASSLGTENGELFF
NA,TRBV5-1,TRBJ1-5,14,NA,TGCGCCAGCAGCTTGGACGGAAAGGGGCAGCCCCAGCATTTT,CASSLDGKGQPQHF
NA,TRBV25-1,TRBJ2-3,13,NA,TGTGCCAGCAGCGAAGGGGGGGGGGATACGCAGTATTTT,CASSEGGGDTQYF
NA,TRBV10-1,TRBJ2-3,15,many,TGCGCCAGCAGCTCTCGGGCTGTCGGGACAGATACGCAGTATTTT,CASSSRAVGTDTQYF
NA,TRBV25-1,TRBJ1-5,12,NA,TGTGCCAGCAGTGAGGGTCAGCAGCCCCAGCATTTT,CASSEGQQPQHF
NA,TRBV5-1,TRBJ1-5,15,many,TGCGCCAGCAGCTTGAGAGGGGATAGCAATCAGCCCCAGCATTTT,CASSLRGDSNQPQHF
NA,TRBV29-1,TRBJ2-1,11,many,TGCAGCTTTCGACAGGACAATGAGCAGTTCTTC,CSFRQDNEQFF
NA,TRBV7-3,TRBJ2-2,13,few,TGTGCCAGCGGCTCAGGGATGGCCGGGGAGCTGTTTTTT,CASGSGMAGELFF
NA,TRBV6-2/TRBV6-3,TRBJ1-1,14,few,TGTGCCAGCAGTTTCCTAGACTTCTCCACTGAAGCTTTCTTT,CASSFLDFSTEAFF
TRBD1,TRBV7-9,TRBJ2-7,12,many,TGTGCCAGCAGCCCGACAGGGAGCGAGCAGTACTTC,CASSPTGSEQYF
NA,TRBV3-1,TRBJ2-2,14,few,TGTGCCAGCAGCCACGCGGCAGAGTCCGGGGAGCTGTTTTTT,CASSHAAESGELFF
NA,TRBV7-9,TRBJ1-1,14,many,TGTGCCAGCAGCCTTGGTAGCGCAGTACCTGAAGCTTTCTTT,CASSLGSAVPEAFF
TRBD2,TRBV7-9,TRBJ2-3,15,NA,TGTGCCAGCAGCCCCGGACTAGCGGGGGGAGATACGCAGTATTTT,CASSPGLAGGDTQYF
NA,TRBV12-3/TRBV12-4,TRBJ1-1,13,NA,TGTGCCAGTGCACCCGGGCCGCACACTGAAGCTTTCTTT,CASAPGPHTEAFF
NA,TRBV20-1,TRBJ1-5,14,NA,TGCAGTGCTAGAGATCAAGGGGGAGGTCAGCCCCAGCATTTT,CSARDQGGGQPQHF
NA,TRBV7-6,TRBJ2-3,14,NA,TGTGCCAGCAGCCCCCGAAATACCGCAGATACGCAGTATTTT,CASSPRNTADTQYF
TRBD1,TRBV14,TRBJ1-2,16,many,TGTGCCAGCAGCCGCCAGACAGGGACGGAAGGCTATGGCTACACCTTC,CASSRQTGTEGYGYTF
TRBD1,TRBV9,TRBJ2-1,14,many,TGTGCCAGCTGCACGGACAGGGGCAACAATGAGCAGTTCTTC,CASCTDRGNNEQFF
NA,TRBV3-1,TRBJ1-1,14,NA,TGTGCCAGCAGCCAAGTTAGTCAGGTCGCTGAAGCTTTCTTT,CASSQVSQVAEAFF
NA,TRBV4-1,TRBJ2-3,15,NA,TGCGCCAGCAGCCAGCCGGGACCTAGCACAGATACGCAGTATTTT,CASSQPGPSTDTQYF